This TCR beta chain was profiled in a study of technical replicates of blood from a few donors (dated by TCRdb to about 2017). The V end loses 1 base and the J end loses 4 bases, and a stretch of 17 bases separates them. From the cysteine up to the phenylalanine, the CDR3 has a length of 17 residues. Of the read, only the CDR3 DNA is kept; its 51 bases are in frame from base 1. CDR1 and CDR2, looked up from the germline V gene, are MGHRA and YSYEKL. The library was produced with the immunoSEQ multiplex PCR assay. The immuneACCESS repertoire file appears here via TCRdb, limited to in-frame rearrangements. These files lack a portion of the clones; in checked studies, under half of the deficit traces to unresolved V genes, and the cause of the others is not known. For this sample there are about 73,000 clones; 90% to 95% appear just once. Approximately 0.25% of the sample is taken by the ten largest.

About this clone itself: Its antigen is unknown. No much larger clone exists at a distance of one base, and base qualities are not known.

Specimen: T cells isolated from PBMCs. The chain is assembled from TRBV4-1 and TRBJ2-1, and perhaps TRBD2 as D gene, on 5 matching bases. The TCR originated in a human donor in good health. The CDR3: CASSQGVVGTSYNEQFF. At the DNA level, the sequence is TGCGCCAGCAGCCAAGGCGTAGTCGGAACTAGTTACAATGAGCAGTTCTTC.